This T cell receptor (beta chain) is drawn from a study of CD8 T cells in Susac syndrome. Random hexamers were used to reverse transcribe an amount of about 0.5 to 1 ug RNA. Across 54 Vbeta and 13 Jbeta, TCR beta CDR3 was amplified with immunoSEQ multiplex PCR. Each CDR3 protein is one row after TCRdb ran MiXCR on the immunoSEQ multiplex PCR reads. This table holds 100,000 to 150,000 distinct CDR3 sequences, around 94% found once. Notes on this clonotype: Its antigen is currently unknown.

Study-wide results and limits: The study identified around fifteen and five Susac-specific public clones in total CD8+ and CD8+ TEMRA repertoires. Clonal expansion was present among Susac CD8+ cells. This expansion reached its peak in TEMRA cells and in active patients.

The CDR3 runs 13 residues. Germline CDR1 and CDR2: SQVTM and ANQGSEA. V was cut by 7 bases and J by 1 base, with 13 bases left in between. Patients having Susac syndrome satisfied recently defined diagnostic criteria for definite or probable disease. V and J are TRBV29-1 and TRBJ1-1, with D possibly TRBD1 on 5 matching bases. The sequencing input was CD8+ T cells from PBMCs. This receptor was obtained from a human donor with Susac syndrome. CDR3 DNA: TGCAGCGGCAGGGACTGGGGGAACACTGAAGCTTTCTTT. Amino acids: CSGRDWGNTEAFF.